Each of the 9 T cell receptor beta chains below was sequenced from the same sample in a study of cytomegalovirus exposure and HLA in healthy donors. Sequenced by immunoSEQ multiplex PCR; TCRdb stores in-frame clones only, minus some. The sample holds approximately 82,000 clones, roughly 94% seen once. Sample: PBMCs. These receptors all stem from a woman aged 18-29 years in good health and CMV-seronegative.

This clone came up a few times. The rearrangement uses TRBV9 and TRBJ2-7; D uncertain. This CDR3 spans 13 amino acids. The V gene's germline CDR1 is SGDLS and CDR2 YYNGEE. V was clipped by 0 bases and J by 1 base, with 5 bases between them. The CDR3 is CASSVERSYEQYF. CDR3 bases: TGTGCCAGCAGCGTAGAGAGGTCCTACGAGCAGTACTTC.

The CDR3, as DNA: TGTGCCATCCAAAGCACGGTGAACACTGAAGCTTTCTTT. It yields the protein CAIQSTVNTEAFF. V is TRBV28 and J is TRBJ1-1; no clear D. Trimming stripped 10 bases from V and 0 bases from J, with 12 bases between. This CDR3 contains 13 residues. Germline CDR1 and CDR2: MDHEN and SYDVKM.

The J gene is TRBJ2-7, the V gene TRBV4-3; 7 bases line up with TRBD1. Germline CDR1 LGHNA, CDR2 YSLEER. This CDR3 spans 15 amino acids. The trim removed 4 bases at V and 3 bases at J, leaving 9 bases unmatched. CDR3 residues: CASSLNRGNFYEQYF. As DNA, the CDR3 is TGCGCCAGCAGCCTAAACAGGGGAAATTTCTACGAGCAGTACTTC.

The V call is TRBV29-1, the J call TRBJ2-7; D possibly corresponds to TRBD1 (6 bases). CDR3 length equals 13 residues. Germline loops: CDR1 SQVTM, CDR2 ANQGSEA. V was trimmed by 6 bases and J by 6 bases, leaving 18 bases between them. In DNA, the CDR3 is TGCAGCGTCCGGGACACCCGAATGGGCGAGCAGTACTTC. Translated, it gives CSVRDTRMGEQYF.

CDR3: CASSVARDTEAFF. The CDR3 nucleotides read TGTGCCAGCAGCGTAGCGCGGGACACTGAAGCTTTCTTT. The chain couples TRBV9 to TRBJ1-1; D is unresolved. The germline V gene has CDR1 SGDLS and CDR2 YYNGEE. This CDR3 region has 13 residues. Trimming cost V 0 bases and J 3 bases, with 6 bases left between them.

This clone has only one observation. This rearrangement joins TRBV6-5 to TRBJ1-6, with D possibly TRBD1 on 5 matching bases. V shed 0 bases and J shed 10 bases, with 16 bases lying between them. In germline, CDR1 is MNHEY, CDR2 SVGAGI. The CDR3 runs 16 residues. CDR3 DNA sequence: TGTGCCAGCAGTTACTCGCTAGGCGGGGGGGGGTCACCCCTCCACTTT. Its protein is CASSYSLGGGGSPLHF.

CDR3: CASSSGGLETQYF. The DNA for the CDR3 is TGTGCCAGCAGCTCGGGGGGGCTTGAGACCCAGTACTTC. This chain uses TRBV7-9 with TRBJ2-5; 8 bases match TRBD2. The junction had 3 bases not matched to a gene; V was cut back by 4 bases and J by 5 bases. CDR3 size: 13 residues. Germline V CDR1 and CDR2: SEHNR, FQNEAQ (reference sequence).

The CDR3: CASSPQGSIRTGELFF. The CDR3 nucleotides are TGTGCCAGCAGCCCACAGGGATCCATTCGGACCGGGGAGCTGTTTTTT. The V gene is TRBV5-6, the J gene TRBJ2-2; the D gene is possibly TRBD1 (6 bases). Germline assignment: CDR1 SGHDT and CDR2 YYEEEE. The V end lost 4 bases, the J end lost 5 bases, and 18 bases lay between the germline ends. This CDR3 region has 16 residues.

Judged by abundance, this clone is medium-sized. J is TRBJ2-2 and V is TRBV6-1; 9 nucleotides match TRBD2. This CDR3 has 15 amino acids. V shed 3 bases, J shed 5 bases, and the junction held 4 bases outside the gene matches. Germline CDR1 and CDR2: MNHNS and SASEGT. The CDR3 sequence is CASSEDSGGTGELFF. The CDR3 DNA reads as TGTGCCAGCAGTGAGGATAGCGGGGGTACCGGGGAGCTGTTTTTT.